Following are 14 T cell receptor beta chains from one sample sequenced in a study of T cells in Graves' hyperthyroidism and ophthalmopathy. Amplified regions were TCR beta CDR3 sequences from RNA transcripts. Researchers ran a first-round RT-PCR on the TCR CDR3 using the HTBI primer set. TCRdb re-derived calls from the multiplex PCR reads in MiXCR, one entry per CDR3 protein. The repertoire consists of about 580,000 distinct CDR3 sequences, with more than 11% occurring once and the leading ten covering roughly 6.2%. The material sequenced was blood. The source is a woman aged 25 to 39 with Graves' hyperthyroidism that later progressed to Graves' ophthalmopathy.

This chain's CDR3 is CASGGTSGRGQFF. The CDR3 DNA is TGTGCCAGCGGGGGGACTAGCGGGAGAGGGCAGTTCTTC. This chain links TRBV2 with TRBJ2-1, with 14 bases fitting TRBD2. The CDR3 loop spans 13 amino acids. V lost 8 bases to trimming and J lost 12 bases; unmatched junction nucleotides: 6. Per germline, CDR1 SNHLY and CDR2 FYNNEI.

As for this clonotype: At one end, the junction sequence differs from germline, possibly due to a read error. The rearrangement links TRBV7-2 to TRBJ2-1; 11 bases line up with TRBD1. This CDR3 has 16 amino acids. Germline lookup yields CDR1 SGHTA and CDR2 FQGNSA. Here the CDR3 reads CASSQGTGGSYNEQFF. CDR3 DNA sequence: TGCGCCAGCAGCCAAGGGACAGGGGGTTCCTACAATGAGCAGTTCTTC.

There are many counts of this clonotype. This chain connects TRBV24-1 to TRBJ1-2, with a tentative D call TRBD1 (5 bases). The germline CDR1 and CDR2 sequences are KGHDR and SFDVKD. With 4 bases removed from V and 3 bases from J, the gap between germline ends came to 17 bases. The CDR3 contains 16 residues. The chain's CDR3 is CATSDSGTAKDYGYTF. The CDR3 nucleotides read TGTGCCACCAGTGACTCCGGGACGGCCAAGGACTATGGCTACACCTTC.

This clonotype has a count of ten or more. The V call is TRBV11-2, the J call TRBJ1-4, with D hard to call. Germline CDR1 and CDR2: SGHAT and FQNNGV. The CDR3 length is 15 residues. V gave up 1 base and J gave up 7 bases, with 13 bases separating them. The CDR3 nucleotides are TGTGCCAGCAGCTTAGGAGGGTGGGAGGGTGAAAAACTGTTTTTT. It specifies CASSLGGWEGEKLFF.

This clonotype appeared a few times. This chain links TRBV7-9 with TRBJ2-2, with D maybe TRBD2 (6 bases). V was pared by 7 bases and J by 0 bases, with 15 bases between. The CDR3 totals 16 residues. The germline V gene has CDR1 SEHNR and CDR2 FQNEAQ (reference sequence). The CDR3 sequence is CASTPRGTANTGELFF. DNA for the CDR3: TGTGCCAGCACCCCCCGGGGGACGGCGAACACCGGGGAGCTGTTTTTT.

This clonotype was picked up a small number of times. The chain has TRBV24-1 and TRBJ1-4; 8 positions agree with TRBD1. CDR1 KGHDR and CDR2 SFDVKD come from the germline V gene. The CDR3 contains 16 residues. V trimming: 5 bases; J trimming: 12 bases; junction bases outside the gene matches: 16. DNA of the CDR3: TGTGCCACCAGTGCGGGTGGGACAGGCGCGACAGGGGAACTGTTTTTT. Residues: CATSAGGTGATGELFF.

Regarding this clonotype: The junction departs from germline at one end; a sequencing error may be responsible. The V call is TRBV6-1, the J call TRBJ2-5; D is unresolved. The CDR3 runs to 12 residues. Germline CDR1 MNHNS, CDR2 SASEGT. The CDR3 DNA reads TGTGCCAGCATCCCCCCCCTTTGGACCCAGCACTTC. This translates into CASIPPLWTQHF.

In this sample, this clonotype turned up many times. V usage is TRBV7-2 and J usage is TRBJ2-3, with 11 bases identical to TRBD2. Trimming cost V 5 bases and J 5 bases; bases outside gene matches: 6. CDR1 and CDR2 (germline): SGHTA, FQGNSA. CDR3 length equals 15 residues. The CDR3 DNA reads as TGTGCCAGCAGCCCTACTAGCGGGGGTGAAGATACGCAGTATTTT. It yields the protein CASSPTSGGEDTQYF.

This clonotype was observed at least ten times. The rearrangement links TRBV6-2 or TRBV6-3 to TRBJ2-5, with 9 bases lining up with TRBD2. Germline V gene lookup returns CDR1 MNHEY and CDR2 SVGEGT. This CDR3 comprises 16 residues. J lost 2 bases, V lost 5 bases, and 9 bases had no gene match. Here the CDR3 DNA reads TGTGCCAGCAGTCGCTCCTCTAGCGGGACGCAAGAGACCCAGTACTTC. Amino acids: CASSRSSSGTQETQYF.

The V gene is TRBV6-2 or TRBV6-3, the J gene TRBJ2-1; TRBD2 matches 8 bases. Per the germline V gene, CDR1 is MNHEY and CDR2 is SVGEGT. V gave up 5 bases and J gave up 5 bases; unmatched junction bases: 17. This CDR3 contains 18 residues. The DNA for the CDR3 is TGTGCCAGCAGTATGTGGACTAGCCTCCTTCAGTTTGACAATGAGCAGTTCTTC. It codes for CASSMWTSLLQFDNEQFF.

Comments on this clonotype: A read error is possible here, since a much larger clone lies one base away. No DNA is shown, since the ends of the CDR3 on it are uncertain; the CDR3 is the one TCRdb lists. J is TRBJ2-2 and V is TRBV29-1; TRBD2 was called by the table and not checked on the DNA. Germline-derived CDR1 and CDR2 are SQVTM and ANQGSEA. The CDR3 is made up of 12 amino acids, end residues included. CDR3 sequence: CSVAEGAGEPFF.

This clonotype was seen many times. The junction does not match germline at one end; this may be a read error. The chain joins TRBV12-3 or TRBV12-4 to TRBJ1-3; D gene uncertain. The CDR3 runs to 14 residues. As DNA, the CDR3 is TGTGCCAGCGGTTTTACAAGCTCTGGAAACACCATATATTTT. Protein sequence: CASGFTSSGNTIYF.

Of note for this clonotype: A clone one base away is much larger, so this may be a read error. This rearrangement joins TRBV7-9 to TRBJ2-7; 11 bases agree with TRBD1. After removal of 0 bases from V and 5 bases from J, the junction contained 0 bases not matched to a gene. The CDR3 is 14 residues long. Germline V gene data show CDR1 as SEHNR and CDR2 as FQNEAQ (reference sequence). The CDR3 sequence: CASSLAGQGDEQYF. CDR3 sequence (DNA): TGTGCCAGCAGCTTAGCGGGACAGGGGGACGAGCAGTACTTC.

On this clonotype: With a much larger clone just one base away, this may be a read error. This CDR3 is CASKALGASSYEQYF. CDR3 nucleotide sequence: TGTGCCAGCAAGGCCTTGGGCGCGTCCTCCTACGAGCAGTACTTC. The rearrangement uses TRBV2 and TRBJ2-7; no clear D gene. V was trimmed by 7 bases and J by 0 bases, leaving 16 bases between them. The CDR3 length is 15 residues. Germline-derived CDR1 and CDR2 are SNHLY and FYNNEI.